These T cell receptor beta chains were read from a single sample in a study of T cell changes during pregnancy in multiple sclerosis. Clones were sequenced by immunoSEQ multiplex PCR, and TCRdb holds only the in-frame ones, with some missing. This repertoire shows roughly 58,000 clones, roughly 90% found once; its top ten account for around 0.16%. The specimen was CD4+ T cells from peripheral blood mononuclear cells, collected after pregnancy. These receptor sequences come from a female donor in good health, enrolled as a control in a pregnancy study. Both conserved end residues are part of each CDR3. Each record gives: clone size, J gene, V gene, D gene, CDR3 protein, CDR3 DNA. D genes are given only for firm matches. Part of the rows lack a size; the others show once, few, many or a class for expanded clones.

- | TRBJ1-4 | TRBV4-3 | - | CASSQGVSLRGRTNEKLFF | TGCGCCAGCAGCCAAGGGGTCTCCTTAAGGGGTCGGACTAATGAAAAACTGTTTTTT
- | TRBJ1-5 | TRBV19 | - | CASSEDMWQPQHF | TGTGCCAGTAGTGAAGACATGTGGCAGCCCCAGCATTTT
- | TRBJ1-4 | TRBV15 | - | CATGLREPREKLFF | TGTGCCACCGGGCTACGGGAGCCCAGGGAAAAACTGTTTTTT
- | TRBJ1-5 | TRBV28 | TRBD1 | CASSRDRGRQPQHF | TGTGCCAGCAGCCGTGACAGGGGGCGGCAGCCCCAGCATTTT
- | TRBJ2-5 | TRBV5-6 | TRBD1 | CASSSPGTGPQYF | TGTGCCAGCAGCTCTCCCGGGACAGGGCCACAGTACTTC
- | TRBJ1-6 | TRBV18 | - | CASSGLGTNSPFHF | TGTGCCAGCTCGGGTTTGGGGACTAATTCACCCTTCCACTTT
- | TRBJ1-6 | TRBV28 | - | CASSLSGRAGVTLHF | TGTGCCAGCAGTTTATCGGGAAGGGCGGGGGTAACCCTCCACTTT
- | TRBJ2-3 | TRBV5-1 | - | CASSLGHPSTDTQYF | TGCGCCAGCAGCTTGGGACACCCTAGCACAGATACGCAGTATTTT
- | TRBJ1-2 | TRBV6-5 | - | CASSYLADARYGYTF | TGTGCCAGCAGTTACTTGGCAGACGCTAGGTATGGCTACACCTTC
once | TRBJ1-1 | TRBV11-2 | - | CASSQTGLNTEAFF | TGTGCCAGCAGCCAAACAGGTTTGAACACTGAAGCTTTCTTT
once | TRBJ2-1 | TRBV27 | - | CASSRRGGTEQFF | TGTGCCAGCAGTCGTAGGGGGGGCACTGAGCAGTTCTTC
- | TRBJ1-2 | TRBV7-8 | TRBD1 | CASSPAPGGAISNYGYTF | TGTGCCAGCAGCCCCGCCCCAGGGGGCGCGATCTCTAACTATGGCTACACCTTC
- | TRBJ2-6 | TRBV6-4 | - | CASSDSGHLSGANVLTF | TGTGCCAGCAGTGACTCGGGACACCTCTCTGGGGCCAACGTCCTGACTTTC
- | TRBJ1-5 | TRBV7-2 | TRBD1 | CASSLGQGGQPQHF | TGTGCCAGCAGCTTGGGACAGGGCGGTCAGCCCCAGCATTTT
- | TRBJ1-5 | TRBV12-5 | - | CASGREEGQSQPQHF | TGTGCTAGTGGGAGAGAGGAGGGCCAGTCTCAGCCCCAGCATTTT
- | TRBJ1-3 | TRBV18 | - | CASSLSVVGTGNTIYF | TGTGCCAGCTCACTCTCGGTCGTTGGTACTGGAAACACCATATATTTT
- | TRBJ2-3 | TRBV18 | - | CASSPNAGTYTDTQYF | TGTGCCAGCTCACCTAACGCAGGGACATACACAGATACGCAGTATTTT
- | TRBJ1-6 | TRBV14 | - | CASRPDSNRDSPLHF | TGTGCCAGCAGACCGGACAGCAACAGAGATTCACCCCTCCACTTT
- | TRBJ2-7 | TRBV19 | TRBD1 | CASRPDRGAEQYF | TGTGCCAGTAGACCGGACAGGGGAGCCGAGCAGTACTTC
- | TRBJ2-2 | TRBV7-3 | - | CASSFHGVFDTGELFF | TGTGCCAGCAGTTTCCACGGGGTATTTGACACCGGGGAGCTGTTTTTT
- | TRBJ1-4 | TRBV25-1 | - | CASSEWGDNEKLFF | TGTGCCAGCAGTGAATGGGGAGATAATGAAAAACTGTTTTTT
- | TRBJ2-3 | TRBV7-2 | - | CASTKRGARTDTQYF | TGTGCCAGCACCAAACGGGGGGCCCGCACAGATACGCAGTATTTT
- | TRBJ1-2 | TRBV9 | TRBD1 | CASSRDGSGRGSNDGYTF | TGTGCCAGCAGCCGCGATGGAAGCGGCAGGGGGTCGAACGATGGCTACACCTTC
- | TRBJ2-7 | TRBV29-1 | TRBD1 | CSVEGQGFHEQYF | TGCAGCGTTGAGGGACAGGGGTTCCACGAGCAGTACTTC
once | TRBJ2-1 | TRBV5-1 | TRBD2 | CASSGGLAGYNEQFF | TGCGCCAGCAGCGGGGGATTAGCGGGATACAATGAGCAGTTCTTC
- | TRBJ1-2 | TRBV6-6 | - | CASSYPRQINYGYTF | TGTGCCAGCAGTTACCCCCGACAGATAAACTATGGCTACACCTTC
- | TRBJ1-6 | TRBV27 | - | CASSRTASSYNSPLHF | TGTGCCAGCAGTAGGACAGCGAGCTCCTATAATTCACCCCTCCACTTT
- | TRBJ1-2 | TRBV7-9 | - | CASSPGGGRRTNHGYTF | TGTGCCAGCAGCCCCGGCGGGGGCCGACGGACGAATCACGGCTACACCTTC
- | TRBJ1-2 | TRBV19 | - | CASESQYYYGYTF | TGTGCCAGTGAGAGCCAATACTACTATGGCTACACCTTC
- | TRBJ2-7 | TRBV5-1 | TRBD1 | CASSAGTGAFNGPGEQYF | TGCGCCAGCAGCGCCGGGACAGGGGCCTTTAATGGCCCGGGGGAGCAGTACTTC
- | TRBJ2-1 | TRBV19 | TRBD2 | CASSTGLAGAPLSYNEQFF | TGTGCCAGTAGTACCGGACTAGCGGGGGCCCCCCTCTCCTACAATGAGCAGTTCTTC
- | TRBJ1-3 | TRBV6-5 | - | CASSQTGNSGNTIYF | TGTGCCAGCAGCCAAACCGGTAACTCTGGAAACACCATATATTTT
once | TRBJ2-5 | TRBV7-2 | - | CASSLAGRKETQYF | TGTGCCAGCAGCTTGGCAGGCCGGAAGGAGACCCAGTACTTC
- | TRBJ2-3 | TRBV19 | TRBD2 | CASSIRLANLNTQYF | TGTGCCAGTAGTATTAGACTAGCGAATTTGAATACGCAGTATTTT
once | TRBJ2-3 | TRBV7-9 | - | CASSPGVSTDTQYF | TGTGCCAGCAGTCCGGGGGTCAGCACAGATACGCAGTATTTT
- | TRBJ1-4 | TRBV19 | - | CATKPRGSTNEKLFF | TGTGCCACCAAGCCCAGGGGTTCAACTAATGAAAAACTGTTTTTT
- | TRBJ2-4 | TRBV28 | TRBD2 | CASSWGGVNIQYF | TGTGCCAGCAGTTGGGGGGGGGTTAACATTCAGTACTTC
- | TRBJ1-1 | TRBV5-1 | - | CASSLIAGLNTEAFF | TGCGCCAGCAGCTTGATAGCAGGGCTGAACACTGAAGCTTTCTTT
- | TRBJ1-5 | TRBV4-2 | TRBD1 | CASSHPDRDGNQPQHF | TGTGCCAGCAGCCACCCTGACAGGGACGGCAATCAGCCCCAGCATTTT
- | TRBJ1-5 | TRBV7-2 | - | CASSRGPTGLNQPQHF | TGTGCCAGCAGTCGAGGCCCGACAGGACTTAATCAGCCCCAGCATTTT
- | TRBJ1-5 | TRBV7-2 | - | CASSLGLPQEGPQHF | TGTGCCAGCAGCTTAGGTTTACCCCAAGAGGGGCCCCAGCATTTT
- | TRBJ1-1 | TRBV10-3 | TRBD1 | CAIETGGGAFF | TGTGCCATCGAGACAGGGGGGGGAGCTTTCTTT
- | TRBJ1-1 | TRBV7-6 | - | CASSLRLGAEAFF | TGTGCCAGCAGCTTAAGGCTAGGAGCTGAAGCTTTCTTT
- | TRBJ1-2 | TRBV19 | TRBD1 | CASSPWDRDYGYTF | TGTGCCAGTAGTCCCTGGGACAGGGATTATGGCTACACCTTC
- | TRBJ2-5 | TRBV19 | - | CASSKQVLQETQYF | TGTGCCAGTAGTAAACAGGTTTTACAAGAGACCCAGTACTTC
- | TRBJ2-1 | TRBV2 | - | CASDRDISNEQFF | TGTGCCAGCGATCGGGACATCTCCAATGAGCAGTTCTTC
- | TRBJ2-1 | TRBV7-8 | - | CASSSLNEQFF | TGTGCCAGCAGCTCCCTCAATGAGCAGTTCTTC
- | TRBJ2-2 | TRBV7-7 | TRBD2 | CASSLAGPNTGELFF | TGTGCTAGCAGCTTAGCGGGCCCAAACACCGGGGAGCTGTTTTTT